The T cell receptor beta chain described here comes from a study of control samples from healthy donors and cancer patients. With 4 bases clipped from V and 0 bases from J, the junction kept 13 bases outside the gene matches. This CDR3 region has 19 residues. The germline V gene has CDR1 SGHRS and CDR2 YFSETQ. Using immunoSEQ multiplex PCR, the repertoire was profiled, and TCRdb retains in-frame clones only, with some absent. Among about 130,000 clones, just under 95% were seen once, and the ten largest hold over 12%. J is TRBJ2-3 and V is TRBV5-1; 11 bases line up with TRBD2. The clonotype originates from a man in his 60s with colorectal cancer. Sequenced input: PBMCs. The CDR3 region is CASSREGLAVLTSTDTQYF. CDR3 DNA sequence: TGCGCCAGCAGCCGAGAGGGACTAGCGGTGCTAACTAGCACAGATACGCAGTATTTT. The full variable domain, with the rest looked up from reference TRBV5-1 and TRBJ2-3, is KAGVTQTPRYLIKTRGQQVTLSCSPISGHRSVSWYQQTPGQGLQFLFEYFSETQRNKGNFPGRFSGRQFSNSRSEMNVSTLELGDSALYLCASSREGLAVLTSTDTQYFGPGTRLTVL.